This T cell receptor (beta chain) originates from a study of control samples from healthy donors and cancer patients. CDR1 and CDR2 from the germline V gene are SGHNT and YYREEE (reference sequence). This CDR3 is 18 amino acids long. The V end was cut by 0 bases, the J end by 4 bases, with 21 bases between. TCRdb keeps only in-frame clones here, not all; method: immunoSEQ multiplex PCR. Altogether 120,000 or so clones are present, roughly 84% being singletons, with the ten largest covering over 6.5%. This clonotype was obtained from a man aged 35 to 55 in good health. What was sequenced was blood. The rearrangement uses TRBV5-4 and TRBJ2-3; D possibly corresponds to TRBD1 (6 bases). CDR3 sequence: CASSLDEGDRFLADTQYF. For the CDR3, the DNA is TGTGCCAGCAGCTTGGATGAGGGGGATCGTTTTCTCGCAGATACGCAGTATTTT.